The clone carrying this TCR beta chain occurred a few times. Its antigen is still unknown. Trimming removed 3 bases at V and 3 bases at J, with 8 bases between. The germline V gene has CDR1 SEHNR and CDR2 FQNEAQ (reference sequence). The CDR3 consists of 13 residues. TCRdb re-called the 5' RACE reads through MiXCR, storing one row per CDR3 protein. Of about 180,000 distinct CDR3 sequences listed, approximately 17% are singletons. These data come from a study of T-cell memory formation after mild COVID-19. Study background: The two donors had largely donor-specific TCR clusters. Study-wide results and limits: CD4+ contracting clones were mainly CM and EM; CD8+ ones, EMRA. Day 15 to 85 contracting clones showed balanced CD4/CD8; day 15 to 37 expanders favored CD4+. Pre-infection memory contained some responding clones, which suggested that cross-reactive memory had joined.

Sample: PBMCs or a T cell subset sorted from them (not recorded which). The receptor was isolated from a man between 18 and 35 years old who had mild COVID-19 (a few samples of this study predate the infection). Cell type and time point are not known. The chain links TRBV7-9 to TRBJ1-2, with D tentatively TRBD1 (6 bases). The CDR3 coding sequence is TGTGCCAGCAGCTTGAACAGGGACTATGGCTACACCTTC. Translated, it gives CASSLNRDYGYTF.